Following are 8 T cell receptor beta chains from one sample sequenced in a study of high-grade serous ovarian cancer treatment subgroups (dated by TCRdb to the early 2020s). The library relied on the immunoSEQ multiplex PCR assay. TCRdb's version of the immuneACCESS table is confined to in-frame rearrangements and falls short of the full clone set. An unresolved V gene accounts for under half of the shortfall where checked; the remainder is of unknown origin. The sample profile shows more than 2,500 clones; roughly 72% of them were found once. In total, the top ten clones hold 10% to 15% of the sample. Tumor samples were collected prior to definitive surgery or chemotherapy. The sample consisted of tumor tissue. These receptors originate from a human donor with high-grade serous ovarian cancer.

This clone came up once. CDR3 DNA sequence: TGTGCCAGCAGCTTGGCCGGAATGGGGGAGACCCAGTACTTC. Translation: CASSLAGMGETQYF. The rearrangement joins TRBV5-4 to TRBJ2-5, with D hard to call. The CDR3 loop spans 14 amino acids. V lost 0 bases, J lost 5 bases, and 11 bases lay in between. CDR1 and CDR2 from the germline V gene are SGHNT and YYREEE (reference sequence).

The chain carries TRBV10-3 and TRBJ2-3; TRBD2 aligns across 8 bases. The germline V gene encodes CDR1 ENHRY and CDR2 SYGVKD. This CDR3 comprises 16 residues. The V gene end was trimmed by 0 bases and the J gene end by 3 bases; junction bases not matched to a gene: 5. The CDR3 DNA reads TGTGCCATCAGTGAGTCTAGCGGGGTTATAACAGATACGCAGTATTTT. Protein: CAISESSGVITDTQYF.

J is TRBJ1-6 and V is TRBV9; 11 bases agree with TRBD1. The junction had 3 bases not matched to a gene; V was cut back by 0 bases and J by 7 bases. The germline V gene encodes CDR1 SGDLS and CDR2 YYNGEE. The CDR3 sequence is 16 residues long. CDR3 sequence (DNA): TGTGCCAGCAGCGTAGAGGGGACAGGGGGGAATTCACCCCTCCACTTT. Its translation is CASSVEGTGGNSPLHF.

This chain joins TRBV18 and TRBJ1-3; 9 bases match TRBD1. The CDR3 is 16 residues long. V shed 0 bases, J shed 2 bases, and the junction held 2 bases outside the gene matches. In germline, CDR1 is KGHSH, CDR2 LQKENI. In DNA, the CDR3 is TGTGCCAGCTCACCACCAGGGACAGGGCCTGGAAACACCATATATTTT. It encodes CASSPPGTGPGNTIYF.

The chain has TRBV27 and TRBJ1-4, with D tentatively TRBD1 (5 bases). V lost 2 bases, J lost 8 bases, and 15 bases lay in between. The CDR3 has 15 residues. CDR1 MNHEY and CDR2 SMNVEV come from the germline V gene (reference sequence). This CDR3 reads CASSLTSGLFEKLFF. DNA of the CDR3: TGTGCCAGCAGTTTAACGTCAGGGCTTTTCGAAAAACTGTTTTTT.

V usage is TRBV11-3 and J usage is TRBJ2-7; unclear D gene. The germline gives CDR1 SGHNT, CDR2 YENEEA. Trimming removed 0 bases from V and 1 base from J, with 7 bases in between. The CDR3 sequence is 14 residues long. In DNA form, the CDR3 reads TGTGCCAGCAGCTTAGACCCCAGATCCTACGAGCAGTACTTC. Its protein product is CASSLDPRSYEQYF.

This sequence joins TRBV9 and TRBJ2-4; the match to TRBD1 covers 8 bases. Trimming cost V 4 bases and J 7 bases; bases outside gene matches: 10. The CDR3 spans 15 residues. The germline V gene has CDR1 SGDLS and CDR2 YYNGEE. The CDR3 DNA is TGTGCCAGCAGCCCACGGACAGGGACAACGAACATTCAGTACTTC. This translates into CASSPRTGTTNIQYF.

This rearrangement joins TRBV18 to TRBJ2-3; 9 positions match TRBD2. CDR1 is KGHSH and CDR2 is LQKENI in the germline V gene. V lost 0 bases and J lost 4; bases outside the gene matches: 8. The CDR3 spans 17 residues. The CDR3 coding sequence is TGTGCCAGCTCACCACCGGCGGGGGGGCCGGGGGCAGATACGCAGTATTTT. Protein sequence: CASSPPAGGPGADTQYF.